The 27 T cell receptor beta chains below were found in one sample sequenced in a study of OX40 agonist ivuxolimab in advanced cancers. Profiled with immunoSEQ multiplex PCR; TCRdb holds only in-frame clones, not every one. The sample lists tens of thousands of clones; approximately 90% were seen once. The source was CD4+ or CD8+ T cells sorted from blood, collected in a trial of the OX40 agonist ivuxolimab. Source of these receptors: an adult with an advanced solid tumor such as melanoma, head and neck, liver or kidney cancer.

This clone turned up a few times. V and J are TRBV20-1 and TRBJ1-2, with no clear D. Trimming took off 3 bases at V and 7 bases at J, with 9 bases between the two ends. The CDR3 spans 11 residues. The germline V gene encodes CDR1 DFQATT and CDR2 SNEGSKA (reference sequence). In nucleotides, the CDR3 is TGCAGTGCTAGTGTAGGTTTTGGCTACACCTTC. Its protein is CSASVGFGYTF.

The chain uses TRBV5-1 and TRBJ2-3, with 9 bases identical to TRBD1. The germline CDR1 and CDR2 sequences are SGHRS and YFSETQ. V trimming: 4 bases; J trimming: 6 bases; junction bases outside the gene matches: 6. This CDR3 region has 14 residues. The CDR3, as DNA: TGCGCCAGCAGCGAAGGACAGGGGATGGATACGCAGTATTTT. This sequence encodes CASSEGQGMDTQYF.

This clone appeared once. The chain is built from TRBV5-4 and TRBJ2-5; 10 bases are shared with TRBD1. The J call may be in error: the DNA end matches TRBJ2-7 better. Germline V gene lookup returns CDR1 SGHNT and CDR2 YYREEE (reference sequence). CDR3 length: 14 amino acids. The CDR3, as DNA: TGTGCCAGCAGCCGGGGACAGGGGTTCTACGAGCAGTACTTC. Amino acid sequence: CASSRGQGFYEQYF.

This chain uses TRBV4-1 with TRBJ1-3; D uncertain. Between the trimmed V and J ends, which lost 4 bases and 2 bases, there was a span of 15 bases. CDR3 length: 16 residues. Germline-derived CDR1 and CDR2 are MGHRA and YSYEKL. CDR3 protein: CASSPLMMETGNTIYF. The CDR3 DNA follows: TGCGCCAGCAGCCCCCTAATGATGGAAACTGGAAACACCATATATTTT.

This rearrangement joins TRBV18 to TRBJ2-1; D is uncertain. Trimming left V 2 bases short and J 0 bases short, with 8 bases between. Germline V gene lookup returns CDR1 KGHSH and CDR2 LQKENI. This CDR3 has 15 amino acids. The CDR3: CASSPNGYSYNEQFF. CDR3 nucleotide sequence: TGTGCCAGCTCACCAAACGGGTACTCCTACAATGAGCAGTTCTTC.

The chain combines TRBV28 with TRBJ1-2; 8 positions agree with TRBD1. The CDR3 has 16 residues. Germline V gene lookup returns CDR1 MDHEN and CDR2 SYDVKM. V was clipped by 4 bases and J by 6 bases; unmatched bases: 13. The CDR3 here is CASSSQGARPKDGYTF. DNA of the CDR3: TGTGCCAGCAGTTCTCAGGGGGCTCGGCCCAAGGATGGCTACACCTTC.

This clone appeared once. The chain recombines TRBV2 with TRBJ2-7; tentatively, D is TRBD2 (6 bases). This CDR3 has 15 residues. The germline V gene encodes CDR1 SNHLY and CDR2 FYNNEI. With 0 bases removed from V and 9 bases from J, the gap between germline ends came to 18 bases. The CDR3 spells CASSEARLVAGRQYF. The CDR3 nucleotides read TGTGCCAGCAGTGAAGCGCGACTAGTGGCCGGACGGCAGTACTTC.

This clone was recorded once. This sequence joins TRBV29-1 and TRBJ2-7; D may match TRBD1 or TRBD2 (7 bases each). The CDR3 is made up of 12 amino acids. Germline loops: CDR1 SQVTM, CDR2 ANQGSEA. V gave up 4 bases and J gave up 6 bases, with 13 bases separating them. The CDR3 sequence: CSVGSGGAEQYF. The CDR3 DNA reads TGCAGCGTTGGTTCAGGGGGGGCCGAGCAGTACTTC.

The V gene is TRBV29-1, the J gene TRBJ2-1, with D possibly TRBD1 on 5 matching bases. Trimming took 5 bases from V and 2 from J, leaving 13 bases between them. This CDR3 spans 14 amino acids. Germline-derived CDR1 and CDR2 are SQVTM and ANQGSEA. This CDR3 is CSVRNQGAYNEQFF. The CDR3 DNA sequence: TGCAGCGTTCGGAATCAAGGGGCCTACAATGAGCAGTTCTTC.

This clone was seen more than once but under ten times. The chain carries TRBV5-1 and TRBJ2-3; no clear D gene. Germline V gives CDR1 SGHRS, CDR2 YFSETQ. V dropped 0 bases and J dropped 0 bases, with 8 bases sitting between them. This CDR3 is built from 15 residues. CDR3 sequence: CASSLGRFSTDTQYF. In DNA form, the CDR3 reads TGCGCCAGCAGCTTGGGTAGGTTTAGCACAGATACGCAGTATTTT.

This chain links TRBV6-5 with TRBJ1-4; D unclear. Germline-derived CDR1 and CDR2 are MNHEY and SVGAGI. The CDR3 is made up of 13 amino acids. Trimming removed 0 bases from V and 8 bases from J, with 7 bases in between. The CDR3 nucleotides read TGTGCCAGCAGTTACTCACGTTGGGAAAAACTGTTTTTT. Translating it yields CASSYSRWEKLFF.

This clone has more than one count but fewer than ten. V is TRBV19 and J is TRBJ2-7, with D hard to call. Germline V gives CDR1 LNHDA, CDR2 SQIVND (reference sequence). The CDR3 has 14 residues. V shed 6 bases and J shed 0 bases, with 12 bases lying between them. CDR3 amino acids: CASRSTFRSYEQYF. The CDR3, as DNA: TGTGCCAGTAGGAGCACCTTCCGCTCCTACGAGCAGTACTTC.

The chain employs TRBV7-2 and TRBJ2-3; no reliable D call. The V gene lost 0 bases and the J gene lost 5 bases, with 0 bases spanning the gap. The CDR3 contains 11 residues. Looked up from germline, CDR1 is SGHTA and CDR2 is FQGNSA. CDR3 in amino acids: CASSLADTQYF. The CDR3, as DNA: TGTGCCAGCAGCTTAGCAGATACGCAGTATTTT.

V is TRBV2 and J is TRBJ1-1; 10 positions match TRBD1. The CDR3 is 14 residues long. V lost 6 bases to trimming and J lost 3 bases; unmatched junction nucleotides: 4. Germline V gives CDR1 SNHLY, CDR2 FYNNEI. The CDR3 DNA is TGTGCCAGCAGGCCGGACAGGGGGGACACTGAAGCTTTCTTT. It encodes CASRPDRGDTEAFF. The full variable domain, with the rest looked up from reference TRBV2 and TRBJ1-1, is EPEVTQTPSHQVTQMGQEVILRCVPISNHLYFYWYRQILGQKVEFLVSFYNNEISEKSEIFDDQFSVERPDGSNFTLKIRSTKLEDSAMYFCASRPDRGDTEAFFGQGTRLTVV.

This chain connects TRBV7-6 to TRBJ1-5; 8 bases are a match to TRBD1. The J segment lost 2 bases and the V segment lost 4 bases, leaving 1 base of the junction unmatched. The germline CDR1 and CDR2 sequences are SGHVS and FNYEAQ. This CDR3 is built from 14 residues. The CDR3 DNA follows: TGTGCCAGCAGCTCGACAGGGGGCAATCAGCCCCAGCATTTT. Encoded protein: CASSSTGGNQPQHF.

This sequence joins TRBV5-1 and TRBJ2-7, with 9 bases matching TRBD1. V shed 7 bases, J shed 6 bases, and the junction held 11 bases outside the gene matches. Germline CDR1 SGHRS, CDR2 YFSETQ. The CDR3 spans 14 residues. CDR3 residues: CASQVTGGLVEQYF. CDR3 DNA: TGCGCCAGCCAAGTTACAGGGGGCTTGGTCGAGCAGTACTTC.

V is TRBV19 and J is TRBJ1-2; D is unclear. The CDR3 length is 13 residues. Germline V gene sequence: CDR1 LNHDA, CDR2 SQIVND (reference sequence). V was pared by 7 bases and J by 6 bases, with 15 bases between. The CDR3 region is CASNPGMGNGYTF. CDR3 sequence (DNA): TGTGCCAGTAACCCAGGAATGGGGAATGGCTACACCTTC.

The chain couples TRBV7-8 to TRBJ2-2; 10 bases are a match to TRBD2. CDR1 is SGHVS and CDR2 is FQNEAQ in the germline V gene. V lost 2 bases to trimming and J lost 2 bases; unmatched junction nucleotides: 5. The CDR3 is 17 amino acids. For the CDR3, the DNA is TGTGCCAGCAGCTTACTAGCGGGGGCCGTCAACACCGGGGAGCTGTTTTTT. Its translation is CASSLLAGAVNTGELFF.

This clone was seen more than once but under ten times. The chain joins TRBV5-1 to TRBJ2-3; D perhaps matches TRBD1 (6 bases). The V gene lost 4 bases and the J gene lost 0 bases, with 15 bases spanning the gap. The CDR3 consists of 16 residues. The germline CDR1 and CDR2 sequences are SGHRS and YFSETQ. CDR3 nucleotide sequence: TGCGCCAGCAGCCCCCTAGGGGGTTCTAGCACAGATACGCAGTATTTT. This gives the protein CASSPLGGSSTDTQYF.

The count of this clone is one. The CDR3, as DNA: TGCGCCAGCAGCCAATCCTTAGCGGGGGGAAACACAGATACGCAGTATTTT. This gives the protein CASSQSLAGGNTDTQYF. The chain carries TRBV4-3 and TRBJ2-3, with TRBD2 matching over 10 bases. J was trimmed by 2 bases and V by 2 bases; bases with no gene match: 7. The CDR3 loop spans 17 amino acids. Germline values: CDR1 LGHNA, CDR2 YSLEER.

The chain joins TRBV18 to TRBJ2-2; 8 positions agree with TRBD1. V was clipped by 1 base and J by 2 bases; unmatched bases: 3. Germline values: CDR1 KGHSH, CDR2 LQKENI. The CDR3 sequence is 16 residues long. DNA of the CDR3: TGTGCCAGCTCACCACAGGCAGGGGGCAACACCGGGGAGCTGTTTTTT. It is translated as CASSPQAGGNTGELFF.

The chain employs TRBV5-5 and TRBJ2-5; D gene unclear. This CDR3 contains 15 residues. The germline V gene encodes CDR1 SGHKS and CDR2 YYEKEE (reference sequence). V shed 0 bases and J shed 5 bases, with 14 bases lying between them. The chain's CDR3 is CASSLAGPHAETQYF. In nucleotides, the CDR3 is TGTGCCAGCAGCTTGGCTGGCCCTCATGCGGAGACCCAGTACTTC.

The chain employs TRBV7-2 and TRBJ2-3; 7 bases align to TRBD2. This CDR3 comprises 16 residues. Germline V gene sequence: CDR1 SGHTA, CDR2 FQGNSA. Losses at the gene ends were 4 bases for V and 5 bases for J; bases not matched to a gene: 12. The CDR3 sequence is CASSSGGGSWGDTQYF. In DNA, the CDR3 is TGTGCCAGCAGCTCTGGCGGGGGATCCTGGGGAGATACGCAGTATTTT.

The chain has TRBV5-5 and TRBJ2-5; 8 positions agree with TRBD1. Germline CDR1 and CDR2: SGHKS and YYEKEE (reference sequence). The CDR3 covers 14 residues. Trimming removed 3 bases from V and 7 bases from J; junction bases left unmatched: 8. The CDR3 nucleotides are TGTGCCAGCAGCTCGGGCAGGGGGCCTGGGACCCAGTACTTC. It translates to CASSSGRGPGTQYF.

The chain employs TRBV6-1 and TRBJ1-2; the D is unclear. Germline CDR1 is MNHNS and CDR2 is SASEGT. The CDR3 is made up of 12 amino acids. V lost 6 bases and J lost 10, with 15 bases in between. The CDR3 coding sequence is TGTGCCAGCAGGAATTTAGATCATGACTACACCTTC. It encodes CASRNLDHDYTF.

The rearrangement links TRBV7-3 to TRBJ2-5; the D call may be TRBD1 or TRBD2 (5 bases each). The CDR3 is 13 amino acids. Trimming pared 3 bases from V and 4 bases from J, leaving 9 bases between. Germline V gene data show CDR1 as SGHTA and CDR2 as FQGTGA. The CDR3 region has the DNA TGTGCCAGCAGCTTGGTGGGACGAGAGACCCAGTACTTC. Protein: CASSLVGRETQYF.

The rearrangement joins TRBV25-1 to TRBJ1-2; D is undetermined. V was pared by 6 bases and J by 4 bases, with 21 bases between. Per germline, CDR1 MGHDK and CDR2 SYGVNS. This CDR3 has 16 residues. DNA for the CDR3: TGTGCCAGCAGCGGGTCCGGAACTTTTGCCCGCTATGGCTACACCTTC. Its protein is CASSGSGTFARYGYTF.